These 6 T cell receptor beta chains came from one sample sequenced in a study of early T cells in non-severe SARS-CoV-2 infection. TCRdb independently ran MiXCR on the 5' RACE reads; one entry per CDR3 protein. The repertoire holds under 85,000 distinct CDR3 sequences, with roughly 14% as singletons. Sequencing used whole blood, obtained at baseline. Receptor source: an adult who was a healthcare worker with PCR-confirmed SARS-CoV-2 infection or an uninfected control (not recorded which).

This clonotype came up a few times. This chain's CDR3 is CASSWDRRSYNEQFF. The CDR3 DNA is TGTGCCAGCAGCTGGGACAGGAGGTCCTACAATGAGCAGTTCTTC. The chain is built from TRBV14 and TRBJ2-1; 8 nucleotides line up with TRBD1. The trim removed 5 bases at V and 1 base at J, leaving 4 bases unmatched. Looked up from germline, CDR1 is SGHDN and CDR2 is FVKESK. The CDR3 spans 15 residues.

The V gene is TRBV7-3, the J gene TRBJ2-1, with 7 positions matching TRBD2. V trimming: 5 bases; J trimming: 3 bases; junction bases outside the gene matches: 4. The CDR3 extends over 14 amino acids. Germline V gene sequence: CDR1 SGHTA, CDR2 FQGTGA. For the CDR3, the DNA is TGTGCCAGCAGCCCTAGCGGTTACTACAATGAGCAGTTCTTC. This translates into CASSPSGYYNEQFF.

This clonotype has a handful of counts. The V and J genes are TRBV7-9 and TRBJ1-6; 7 nucleotides line up with TRBD1. Germline V CDR1 and CDR2: SEHNR, FQNEAQ (reference sequence). V trimming: 5 bases; J trimming: 10 bases; junction bases outside the gene matches: 8. This CDR3 spans 14 amino acids. The CDR3 here is CASSQTGKQSPLHF. CDR3 nucleotides: TGTGCCAGCAGCCAGACAGGGAAACAGTCACCCCTCCACTTT.

This clonotype was seen a handful of times. J is TRBJ2-1 and V is TRBV7-7, with D uncertain. The CDR3 has 13 amino acids. CDR1 and CDR2 (germline): SSHAT, FNYEAQ (reference sequence). Trimming shortened V by 4 bases and J by 4 bases, and 8 bases separated the two germline ends. CDR3 region: CASSSTEYNEQFF. The CDR3 nucleotides are TGTGCCAGCAGCTCAACAGAGTACAATGAGCAGTTCTTC.

The CDR3 spells CASSWGAANEKLFF. The CDR3 DNA follows: TGTGCCAGCAGCTGGGGGGCAGCTAATGAAAAACTGTTTTTT. This rearrangement joins TRBV7-9 to TRBJ1-4, with D maybe TRBD1 (6 bases). From germline, CDR1 is SEHNR and CDR2 FQNEAQ (reference sequence). The CDR3 runs to 14 residues. V lost 4 bases, J lost 3 bases, and 9 bases lay in between. Full variable domain (remainder filled in from reference TRBV7-9 and TRBJ1-4): DTGVSQNPRHKITKRGQNVTFRCDPISEHNRLYWYRQTLGQGPEFLTYFQNEAQLEKSRLLSDRFSAERPKGSFSTLEIQRTEQGDSAMYLCASSWGAANEKLFFGSGTQLSVL.

This clonotype occurred many times. The rearrangement uses TRBV7-6 and TRBJ2-1; D is perhaps TRBD2 (6 bases). The germline CDR1 and CDR2 sequences are SGHVS and FNYEAQ. The V gene lost 1 base and the J gene lost 4 bases, with 14 bases spanning the gap. The CDR3 length is 16 residues. For the CDR3, the DNA is TGTGCCAGCAGCTTAGGGGCCGGGGGAGTTTACAATGAGCAGTTCTTC. It yields the protein CASSLGAGGVYNEQFF. The variable domain in full, completed from reference TRBV7-6 and TRBJ2-1, reads GAGVSQSPRYKVTKRGQDVALRCDPISGHVSLYWYRQALGQGPEFLTYFNYEAQQDKSGLPNDRFSAERPEGSISTLTIQRTEQRDSAMYRCASSLGAGGVYNEQFFGPGTRLTVL.